A single sample is the source of the 17 T cell receptor beta chains below, sequenced in a study of OX40 agonist ivuxolimab in advanced cancers. Profiled with immunoSEQ multiplex PCR; TCRdb holds only in-frame clones, not every one. The sample includes approximately 74,000 clones, 90% of them seen just once. Sequencing was performed on CD4+ or CD8+ T cells sorted from blood, taken in a trial of the OX40 agonist ivuxolimab. All receptors derive from an adult with an advanced solid tumor such as melanoma, head and neck, liver or kidney cancer.

This rearrangement joins TRBV2 to TRBJ1-1, with 9 bases matching TRBD1. Germline values: CDR1 SNHLY, CDR2 FYNNEI. This CDR3 contains 13 residues. Germline trimming cut 10 bases from V and 5 bases from J; bases unmatched to any gene: 8. The DNA for the CDR3 is TGTGCCACTGGGGACAGGGTGAGGACTGAAGCTTTCTTT. This sequence encodes CATGDRVRTEAFF.

The chain employs TRBV28 and TRBJ2-7; 7 nucleotides match TRBD1. J was trimmed by 1 base and V by 6 bases; bases with no gene match: 9. Germline assignment: CDR1 MDHEN and CDR2 SYDVKM. The CDR3 runs to 15 residues. CDR3 coding DNA: TGTGCCAGCAGGGAAAACCGGGACAGATCCTACGAGCAGTACTTC. Translation gives CASRENRDRSYEQYF.

V gene TRBV5-1 combines with J gene TRBJ2-7; 9 bases agree with TRBD2. Trimming cost V 4 bases and J 4 bases; bases outside gene matches: 6. Germline values: CDR1 SGHRS, CDR2 YFSETQ. This CDR3 contains 14 residues. The CDR3 loop reads CASSPRTSEYEQYF. The CDR3 region has the DNA TGCGCCAGCAGCCCTAGGACTAGCGAGTACGAGCAGTACTTC.

The chain couples TRBV11-3 to TRBJ2-7, with 8 bases fitting TRBD2. CDR3 size: 16 residues. V shed 1 base and J 0 bases; nucleotides not matched to a gene: 5. Germline V CDR1 and CDR2: SGHNT, YENEEA. Here the CDR3 reads CASSLVPAGVSYEQYF. Here the CDR3 DNA reads TGTGCCAGCAGCTTAGTGCCAGCGGGGGTCTCCTACGAGCAGTACTTC.

This rearrangement joins TRBV5-1 to TRBJ2-4; no definite D call. The germline CDR1 and CDR2 sequences are SGHRS and YFSETQ. V lost 0 bases to trimming and J lost 1 base, with 11 bases between them. The CDR3 consists of 16 residues. The CDR3 DNA sequence: TGCGCCAGCAGCTTGGCTTTCACGGGCGCCAAAAACATTCAGTACTTC. Its protein product is CASSLAFTGAKNIQYF.

CDR3 loop: CASISPPGVQYF. The CDR3 DNA reads TGTGCCAGCATCTCCCCCCCGGGGGTTCAGTACTTC. The chain combines TRBV6-5 with TRBJ2-4, with D possibly being TRBD2 (6 bases). Germline V lookup: CDR1 MNHEY, CDR2 SVGAGI. The V and J ends lost 7 bases and 11 bases respectively, with 15 bases between them. This CDR3 is 12 amino acids long.

This rearrangement joins TRBV5-6 to TRBJ2-5; D unresolved. V was cut by 3 bases and J by 4 bases, with 13 bases left in between. The CDR3 runs 14 residues. In germline, CDR1 is SGHDT, CDR2 YYEEEE. The CDR3 nucleotides are TGTGCCAGCAGCTCAGTGGGTGTAGGAGAGACCCAGTACTTC. This translates into CASSSVGVGETQYF.

The V call is TRBV6-5, the J call TRBJ1-1; 7 bases align to TRBD1. The CDR3 covers 16 residues. With 0 bases clipped from V and 3 bases from J, the junction kept 7 bases outside the gene matches. Germline V gives CDR1 MNHEY, CDR2 SVGAGI. CDR3 DNA: TGTGCCAGCAGTTACTCGACAGGGCGGACCTACACTGAAGCTTTCTTT. Protein: CASSYSTGRTYTEAFF.

The rearrangement joins TRBV7-2 to TRBJ1-2, with a weak D call TRBD1 (5 bases). Germline V gene sequence: CDR1 SGHTA, CDR2 FQGNSA. The CDR3 totals 15 residues. V was clipped by 1 base and J by 8 bases, with 17 bases between them. CDR3 in amino acids: CASSLVVGGNGGYTF. For the CDR3, the DNA is TGTGCCAGCAGCTTAGTGGTCGGGGGGAATGGCGGCTACACCTTC.

This chain uses TRBV7-2 with TRBJ1-1; 9 bases match TRBD1. The CDR3 extends over 12 amino acids. V shed 5 bases and J 11 bases; nucleotides not matched to a gene: 6. CDR1 is SGHTA, CDR2 FQGNSA, per germline. CDR3 protein: CASSHPGTGAFF. In nucleotides, the CDR3 is TGTGCCAGCAGCCACCCCGGGACAGGGGCTTTCTTT.

CDR3 sequence: CASSLLAGVSDTQYF. The CDR3 nucleotides are TGTGCCAGCAGCTTACTAGCGGGAGTCTCTGATACGCAGTATTTT. V gene TRBV5-6 combines with J gene TRBJ2-3; 11 bases fit TRBD2. There are 15 residues in the CDR3. The V gene end was trimmed by 2 bases and the J gene end by 6 bases; junction bases not matched to a gene: 5. Germline V gives CDR1 SGHDT, CDR2 YYEEEE.

The chain uses TRBV6-5 and TRBJ2-3; 8 bases map to TRBD2. The germline gives CDR1 MNHEY, CDR2 SVGAGI. This CDR3 region has 15 residues. The V gene end was trimmed by 5 bases and the J gene end by 4 bases; junction bases not matched to a gene: 8. The DNA of the CDR3 is TGTGCCAGCAGTCGAGGCGGGGGGTACTCAGATACGCAGTATTTT. Encoded protein: CASSRGGGYSDTQYF.

A single count supports this clone. This chain connects TRBV7-8 to TRBJ2-7, with D possibly TRBD1 on 7 matching bases. Per the germline V gene, CDR1 is SGHVS and CDR2 is FQNEAQ. Trimming took 7 bases from V and 5 from J, leaving 15 bases between them. This CDR3 is built from 13 residues. The CDR3 coding sequence is TGTGCCAGCACCCGGGGGACAGTCAACGAGCAGTACTTC. Amino acid sequence: CASTRGTVNEQYF.

DNA of the CDR3: TGTGCCAGCTCACCAGGGTCTAGCGGGGGACCCTACGAGCAGTACTTC. Amino acid sequence: CASSPGSSGGPYEQYF. The rearrangement links TRBV18 to TRBJ2-5; 10 nucleotides align to TRBD2. The J call may not be correct, given that the DNA end is closer to TRBJ2-7. The CDR3 spans 16 residues. Germline V gene sequence: CDR1 KGHSH, CDR2 LQKENI.

This clone has just a few counts. The J gene is TRBJ1-1, the V gene TRBV7-2, with D unclear. From germline, CDR1 is SGHTA and CDR2 FQGNSA. V shed 7 bases and J shed 2 bases, with 8 bases lying between them. This CDR3 comprises 12 residues. The DNA of the CDR3 is TGTGCCAGCATGGGCGGTAACACTGAAGCTTTCTTT. This translates into CASMGGNTEAFF.

This chain uses TRBV4-3 with TRBJ2-5, with D perhaps matching TRBD1 or TRBD2 (6 bases each). The CDR3 totals 16 residues. V gave up 2 bases and J gave up 7 bases, with 20 bases separating them. Per the germline V gene, CDR1 is LGHNA and CDR2 is YSLEER. Here the CDR3 reads CASSQRDRRGSGTQYF. The CDR3 DNA reads TGCGCCAGCAGCCAACGTGACAGGAGGGGCTCCGGGACCCAGTACTTC.

This rearrangement joins TRBV7-2 to TRBJ2-3, with D possibly TRBD2 on 6 matching bases. Germline-derived CDR1 and CDR2 are SGHTA and FQGNSA. The CDR3 is 15 amino acids. The V and J ends lost 6 bases and 8 bases respectively, with 21 bases between them. The CDR3 sequence: CASRLGSGGDGTQYF. The CDR3 nucleotides are TGTGCCAGCAGGCTGGGGAGCGGCGGGGACGGTACGCAGTATTTT.